The following is a T cell receptor (beta chain) sequence with its context. The sample originates from a study of control samples from healthy donors and cancer patients. V gave up 7 bases and J gave up 0 bases, with 7 bases separating them. The CDR3 covers 13 residues. Germline V gene sequence: CDR1 MNHEY, CDR2 SMNVEV (reference sequence). TCRdb keeps only in-frame clones here, not all; method: immunoSEQ multiplex PCR. The sample contains 120,000 to 150,000 clones, around 92% of which appear only once. This chain joins TRBV27 and TRBJ1-3; D gene uncertain. The origin of this receptor is a man aged 25-45 years in good health. Source material: blood. The CDR3: CASKPHSGNTIYF. The CDR3 nucleotides are TGTGCCAGCAAACCCCACTCTGGAAACACCATATATTTT.